This T cell receptor (beta chain) is from a study of beta chain features in type 1 diabetes. The CDR3 loop spans 12 amino acids. Looked up from germline, CDR1 is LNHDA and CDR2 is SQIVND (reference sequence). V lost 10 bases, J lost 1 base, and 10 bases lay in between. Isolation of CD4+ naive, central memory, regulatory and stem cell-like memory cells was achieved by sorting via CD45RO/CCR7/CD25/CD127/CD95/CD27. General study results and limits: A moderate, significant TCRB CDR3 shortening appeared in type 1 diabetes across four CD4+ subsets. Patients and controls would be equally affected if PCR favored shorter templates.

Worth noting for this clone: Antigen unknown.

Investigators reverse transcribed all isolated RNA, so they sequenced expressed TCRB transcripts. Here immunoSEQ multiplex PCR was the method, and the copy in TCRdb shows in-frame clones only, minus some. The repertoire includes about 110,000 clones, 40% of them detected once, and roughly 0.064% sits in the top ten. The TCR comes from a woman aged 18-29 years in good health. The sequenced sample was stem cell memory CD4+ T cells from blood. The chain employs TRBV19 and TRBJ1-1; D perhaps matches TRBD1 (5 bases). CDR3 DNA sequence: TGTGCCACTGGCGGGGGGAACACTGAAGCTTTCTTT. Translated, it gives CATGGGNTEAFF. Filled out from reference TRBV19 and TRBJ1-1, the complete variable domain reads DGGITQSPKYLFRKEGQNVTLSCEQNLNHDAMYWYRQDPGQGLRLIYYSQIVNDFQKGDIAEGYSVSREKKESFPLTVTSAQKNPTAFYLCATGGGNTEAFFGQGTRLTVV.